These 30 T cell receptor beta chains share one sample of origin, sequenced in a study of shared T cell receptors in the human thymus. The assay was immunoSEQ multiplex PCR, and TCRdb's table has in-frame clones only and misses some. Of 600,000 to 900,000 clones listed, 80% to 90% are singletons. A further study also used this sample, focusing on human thymus T cells.

The source material was thymocytes. The receptor set was obtained from a girl under three years old with a congenital heart defect.

The chain is built from TRBV7-2 and TRBJ2-2; D perhaps matches TRBD1 (9 bases). There are 18 residues in the CDR3. Germline V gene data show CDR1 as SGHTA and CDR2 as FQGNSA. V shed 2 bases and J shed 6 bases, with 22 bases lying between them. CDR3 nucleotides: TGTGCCAGCAGCTTATCGGGGGGGACAGGGTATGTCTCCGGGGAGCTGTTTTTT. Residues: CASSLSGGTGYVSGELFF.

The chain recombines TRBV7-6 with TRBJ1-1; weak D call: TRBD1 (6 bases). This CDR3 contains 16 residues. Trimming stripped 1 base from V and 5 bases from J, with 17 bases between. Germline V gene data show CDR1 as SGHVS and CDR2 as FNYEAQ. The CDR3 DNA reads TGTGCCAGCAGCTTAGGGGCGAACAGGGCGAGGACTGAAGCTTTCTTT. This encodes CASSLGANRARTEAFF.

The V gene is TRBV5-1, the J gene TRBJ1-1, with D possibly matching TRBD1 (6 bases). The germline CDR1 and CDR2 sequences are SGHRS and YFSETQ. V was clipped by 4 bases and J by 1 base, with 17 bases between them. CDR3 size: 16 residues. The CDR3 is CASSSTGGHENTEAFF. The CDR3 region has the DNA TGCGCCAGCAGCAGTACGGGGGGGCACGAGAACACTGAAGCTTTCTTT.

The chain recombines TRBV28 with TRBJ1-5, with 8 nucleotides matching TRBD1. Germline values: CDR1 MDHEN, CDR2 SYDVKM. The CDR3 has 14 amino acids. V shed 6 bases, J shed 5 bases, and the junction held 6 bases outside the gene matches. The CDR3 nucleotides read TGTGCCAGCAGAGGGACAGGCTTGCATCAGCCCCAGCATTTT. As protein: CASRGTGLHQPQHF.

The gene calls are TRBV4-1 and TRBJ1-6; TRBD1 is a possible D gene (5 bases). V dropped 4 bases and J dropped 6 bases, with 25 bases sitting between them. The CDR3 spans 19 residues. Germline V gene sequence: CDR1 MGHRA, CDR2 YSYEKL. The CDR3 sequence is CASSPSKGIQGAFNSPLHF. CDR3 nucleotides: TGCGCCAGCAGCCCCTCGAAAGGTATCCAAGGGGCTTTTAATTCACCCCTCCACTTT.

J is TRBJ1-4 and V is TRBV10-2; maybe TRBD1 (6 bases). Germline lookup yields CDR1 WSHSY and CDR2 SAAADI. Trimming took 8 bases from V and 7 from J, leaving 23 bases between them. The CDR3 contains 16 residues. DNA of the CDR3: TGCGCCAGCGTCGACCCAGGGGCCGGGGAGTCTGAAAAACTGTTTTTT. It translates to CASVDPGAGESEKLFF.

The gene calls are TRBV5-1 and TRBJ2-1, with TRBD1 matching 9 bases. V lost 7 bases and J lost 6; bases outside the gene matches: 8. Germline V gene data show CDR1 as SGHRS and CDR2 as YFSETQ. This CDR3 is 14 amino acids long. This chain's CDR3 is CASRGQGLSNEQFF. The CDR3 nucleotides read TGCGCCAGCCGGGGACAGGGACTATCCAATGAGCAGTTCTTC.

The V call is TRBV12-5, the J call TRBJ2-1; 7 bases fit TRBD2. There are 17 residues in the CDR3. Germline V gives CDR1 LGHNT, CDR2 FRNRAP. With V trimmed by 2 bases and J by 0 bases, 7 bases remained unmatched. In DNA form, the CDR3 reads TGTGCTAGTGGTTTGTCCACTAGCGTAGGCTCCTACAATGAGCAGTTCTTC. As protein: CASGLSTSVGSYNEQFF. Using reference TRBV12-5 and TRBJ2-1 for the parts outside the CDR3, the full variable domain is DARVTQTPRHKVTEMGQEVTMRCQPILGHNTVFWYRQTMMQGLELLAYFRNRAPLDDSGMPKDRFSAEMPDATLATLKIQPSEPRDSAVYFCASGLSTSVGSYNEQFFGPGTRLTVL.

This clone showed up just a few times. J is TRBJ2-7 and V is TRBV25-1; 12 positions match TRBD1. This CDR3 spans 18 amino acids. The V gene end was trimmed by 4 bases and the J gene end by 4 bases; junction bases not matched to a gene: 14. CDR1 MGHDK and CDR2 SYGVNS come from the germline V gene. CDR3 loop: CASSGPGTGGAEGYEQYF. CDR3 DNA sequence: TGTGCCAGCAGTGGACCCGGGACAGGGGGCGCGGAGGGGTACGAGCAGTACTTC.

V is TRBV27 and J is TRBJ2-3, with 12 bases identical to TRBD1. In germline, CDR1 is MNHEY, CDR2 SMNVEV (reference sequence). V shed 7 bases, J shed 6 bases, and the junction held 8 bases outside the gene matches. The CDR3 extends over 15 amino acids. CDR3 amino acids: CASKTGTGGWDTQYF. CDR3 in DNA: TGTGCCAGCAAGACTGGGACAGGGGGCTGGGATACGCAGTATTTT.

The CDR3: CASSDAASRYNEQFF. The CDR3 DNA sequence: TGTGCCAGCAGTGACGCGGCTAGTAGATACAATGAGCAGTTCTTC. V and J are TRBV6-4 and TRBJ2-1; no definite D call. Germline CDR1 and CDR2: MRHNA and SNTAGT. The CDR3 is 15 residues long. Trimming cost V 2 bases and J 4 bases, with 12 bases left between them.

The chain is built from TRBV6-1 and TRBJ1-5, with D unresolved. The CDR3 totals 14 residues. The germline CDR1 and CDR2 sequences are MNHNS and SASEGT. V lost 1 base, J lost 4 bases, and 8 bases lay in between. The CDR3 sequence is CASSEGAWNQPQHF. Here the CDR3 DNA reads TGTGCCAGCAGTGAAGGAGCTTGGAATCAGCCCCAGCATTTT.

This clone was observed a single time. The chain carries TRBV5-4 and TRBJ2-1; D is perhaps TRBD1 (6 bases). The CDR3 is made up of 18 amino acids. Deletions cut 1 base from V and 6 bases from J, with 23 bases between. The germline gives CDR1 SGHNT, CDR2 YYREEE (reference sequence). CDR3 DNA sequence: TGTGCCAGCAGCTTGTTGCGTGGGGGTGACAGGTACCGCAATGAGCAGTTCTTC. Residues: CASSLLRGGDRYRNEQFF.

V gene TRBV4-1 combines with J gene TRBJ1-6; 7 nucleotides agree with TRBD1. The J segment lost 7 bases and the V segment lost 3 bases, leaving 12 bases of the junction unmatched. The CDR3 sequence is 17 residues long. Germline values: CDR1 MGHRA, CDR2 YSYEKL. This CDR3 reads CASSHLSPGQFNSPLHF. The CDR3 DNA follows: TGCGCCAGCAGCCACCTATCGCCGGGACAGTTCAATTCACCCCTCCACTTT.

The chain couples TRBV2 to TRBJ2-7; 9 bases line up with TRBD2. Germline trimming cut 6 bases from V and 5 bases from J; bases unmatched to any gene: 8. CDR1 is SNHLY, CDR2 FYNNEI, per germline. The CDR3 runs to 14 residues. DNA of the CDR3: TGTGCCAGCAGCCGAGGCGGGGGGGCCAACGAGCAGTACTTC. Translated: CASSRGGGANEQYF.

The rearrangement links TRBV7-2 to TRBJ2-7; 11 bases are shared with TRBD2. CDR3 size: 17 residues. Germline-derived CDR1 and CDR2 are SGHTA and FQGNSA. Trimming removed 1 base from V and 0 bases from J; junction bases left unmatched: 5. The CDR3, as DNA: TGTGCCAGCAGCTTAGAGGCTGGACTAGCGGGCTCCTACGAGCAGTACTTC. Its protein is CASSLEAGLAGSYEQYF.

The chain employs TRBV6-5 and TRBJ1-2, with 8 bases matching TRBD1. The CDR3 runs 14 residues. Germline CDR1 reads MNHEY; CDR2 reads SVGAGI. V shed 6 bases, J shed 0 bases, and the junction held 3 bases outside the gene matches. The CDR3 spells CASRGRGPNYGYTF. The CDR3 DNA follows: TGTGCCAGCAGAGGCAGGGGGCCTAACTATGGCTACACCTTC.

The gene calls are TRBV6-6 and TRBJ2-7; 7 bases agree with TRBD1. Germline V gene data show CDR1 as MNHNY and CDR2 as SVGAGI (reference sequence). Trimming took 4 bases from V and 5 from J; bases not matched to a gene: 14. There are 16 residues in the CDR3. This chain's CDR3 is CASSSLTGATPHEQYF. DNA of the CDR3: TGTGCCAGCAGTTCACTAACAGGGGCAACCCCCCACGAGCAGTACTTC.

This clone was detected only once. This sequence joins TRBV6-5 and TRBJ1-1, with 7 positions matching TRBD1. V lost 2 bases and J lost 4; bases outside the gene matches: 7. There are 15 residues in the CDR3. The germline gives CDR1 MNHEY, CDR2 SVGAGI. The CDR3 sequence: CASSYALTGPTEAFF. The CDR3 DNA is TGTGCCAGCAGTTACGCCTTGACAGGGCCCACTGAAGCTTTCTTT.

The V and J genes are TRBV6-1 and TRBJ1-2, with D perhaps matching TRBD1 (6 bases). V lost 6 bases to trimming and J lost 0 bases, with 11 bases between them. The length of the CDR3 is 14 residues. Germline loops: CDR1 MNHNS, CDR2 SASEGT. The CDR3 loop reads CASRRTETNYGYTF. The CDR3 DNA reads TGTGCCAGCAGGAGGACAGAAACTAACTATGGCTACACCTTC.

This clone was found once. The J gene is TRBJ1-3, the V gene TRBV6-1; D unresolved. This CDR3 has 14 amino acids. Trimming took off 1 base at V and 8 bases at J, with 12 bases between the two ends. Germline CDR1 and CDR2: MNHNS and SASEGT. CDR3 in DNA: TGTGCCAGCAGTGAAGGGGCATTTCTGGACACCATATATTTT. It translates to CASSEGAFLDTIYF.

Remarks on this clone: This sample also contains other DNA sequences that code for the same CDR3. This sequence joins TRBV7-8 and TRBJ1-6; weak D call: TRBD1 (6 bases). V lost 2 bases to trimming and J lost 13 bases, with 18 bases between them. The CDR3 spans 15 residues. Germline CDR1 SGHVS, CDR2 FQNEAQ. CDR3 bases: TGTGCCAGCAGCTTATTTGCAGGGGAAAAATCCCCCCTCCACTTT. Its protein product is CASSLFAGEKSPLHF.

This clone has only one observation. This chain connects TRBV7-3 to TRBJ2-3, with D possibly being TRBD1 (7 bases). Germline CDR1 reads SGHTA; CDR2 reads FQGTGA. The CDR3 has 16 residues. Trimming took 4 bases from V and 2 from J, leaving 16 bases between them. The CDR3 DNA reads as TGTGCCAGCAGCTCCACAGGGGACTTATCCACAGATACGCAGTATTTT. Translation gives CASSSTGDLSTDTQYF.

This sequence joins TRBV9 and TRBJ2-1; no reliable D call. V dropped 0 bases and J dropped 0 bases, with 7 bases sitting between them. From germline, CDR1 is SGDLS and CDR2 YYNGEE. The CDR3 totals 15 residues. The CDR3 reads CASSVGAYSYNEQFF. For the CDR3, the DNA is TGTGCCAGCAGCGTAGGGGCCTACTCCTACAATGAGCAGTTCTTC.

This clone was found a few times. V gene TRBV25-1 combines with J gene TRBJ2-3; no clear D gene. Germline-derived CDR1 and CDR2 are MGHDK and SYGVNS. V lost 8 bases and J 3 bases, leaving 15 bases between the germline ends. The CDR3 spans 14 residues. The CDR3 DNA is TGTGCCAGCTCTTCTGGGCAGCCAACAGATACGCAGTATTTT. Protein sequence: CASSSGQPTDTQYF.

The DNA for the CDR3 is TGTGCCAGCAGGGGGACAGGGGGTGAGCAGTACTTC. Amino acids: CASRGTGGEQYF. The gene calls are TRBV2 and TRBJ2-5, with 11 bases aligning to TRBD1. Unmatched junction bases numbered 5, after V lost 6 bases and J lost 11 bases. CDR1 SNHLY and CDR2 FYNNEI come from the germline V gene. There are 12 residues in the CDR3.

Here the CDR3 reads CASSEAPRYYEQYF. CDR3 sequence (DNA): TGTGCCAGCAGTGAAGCGCCCCGTTACTACGAGCAGTACTTC. The rearrangement joins TRBV6-1 to TRBJ2-5; the D is unclear. The J call is in doubt because the DNA end fits TRBJ2-7 better. Germline-derived CDR1 and CDR2 are MNHNS and SASEGT. This CDR3 contains 14 residues.

This sequence joins TRBV6-1 and TRBJ2-3; D might be TRBD2 (6 bases). CDR3 length equals 15 residues. Germline lookup yields CDR1 MNHNS and CDR2 SASEGT. Trimming shortened V by 3 bases and J by 5 bases, and 15 bases separated the two germline ends. The CDR3 nucleotides are TGTGCCAGCAGTGATAGTGGGGGAGGAGAAGATACGCAGTATTTT. It yields the protein CASSDSGGGEDTQYF.

V and J are TRBV7-4 and TRBJ1-2; D is uncertain. The V gene lost 1 base and the J gene lost 8 bases, with 8 bases spanning the gap. This CDR3 region has 12 residues. Germline CDR1 reads SGHVT; CDR2 reads SQSDAQ. CDR3 protein: CASSLGARGYTF. The CDR3 nucleotides read TGTGCCAGCAGCTTAGGGGCTCGGGGCTACACCTTC.

The V gene is TRBV7-6, the J gene TRBJ1-1, with D perhaps matching TRBD1 (5 bases). Trimming took off 1 base at V and 11 bases at J, with 17 bases between the two ends. The CDR3 is 14 residues long. The germline CDR1 and CDR2 sequences are SGHVS and FNYEAQ. CDR3 loop: CASSLVKGAMDAFF. CDR3 nucleotide sequence: TGTGCCAGCAGCTTAGTGAAAGGGGCCATGGACGCTTTCTTT.